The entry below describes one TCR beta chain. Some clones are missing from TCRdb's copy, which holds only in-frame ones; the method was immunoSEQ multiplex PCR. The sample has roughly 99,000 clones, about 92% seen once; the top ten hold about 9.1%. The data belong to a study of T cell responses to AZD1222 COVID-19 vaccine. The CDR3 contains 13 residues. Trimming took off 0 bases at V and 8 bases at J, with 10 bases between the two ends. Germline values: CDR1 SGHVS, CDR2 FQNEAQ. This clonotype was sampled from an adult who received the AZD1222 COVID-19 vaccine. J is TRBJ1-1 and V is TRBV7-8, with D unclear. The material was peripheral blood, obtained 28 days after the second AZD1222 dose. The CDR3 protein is CASSLARQREAFF. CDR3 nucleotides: TGTGCCAGCAGCTTAGCGCGGCAGCGAGAAGCTTTCTTT.